This entry lists 24 T cell receptor beta chains sequenced from one sample in a study of T-cell memory formation after mild COVID-19. TCRdb called the 5' RACE reads again in MiXCR, with one record for every CDR3 protein. In the table there are roughly 450,000 distinct CDR3 sequences, about 18% of which are singletons. Sequencing input: PBMCs or a T cell subset sorted from them (not recorded which). These receptors were taken from an adult woman who had mild COVID-19 (a few samples of this study predate the infection). Cell type and time point are not known.

This clonotype showed up just a few times. This sequence joins TRBV20-1 and TRBJ2-1, with 7 bases fitting TRBD2. Looked up from germline, CDR1 is DFQATT and CDR2 is SNEGSKA (reference sequence). Germline trimming cut 0 bases from V and 9 bases from J; bases unmatched to any gene: 8. CDR3 length equals 14 residues. The CDR3 loop reads CSARDLGTILEQFF. Here the CDR3 DNA reads TGCAGTGCTAGAGATCTTGGGACTATACTTGAGCAGTTCTTC.

This clonotype was detected only a few times. The CDR3 here is CASSQDFPPRNEQYF. In DNA form, the CDR3 reads TGTGCCAGCAGCCAAGATTTCCCCCCCCGGAACGAGCAGTACTTC. This rearrangement joins TRBV4-2 to TRBJ2-7; D is undetermined. The CDR3 length is 15 residues. V was shortened by 0 bases and J by 5 bases, with 14 bases between the two germline ends. Germline CDR1 reads LGHNA; CDR2 reads YNFKEQ.

The chain is built from TRBV10-3 and TRBJ2-1, with TRBD2 matching 13 bases. The junction had 15 bases not matched to a gene; V was cut back by 10 bases and J by 12 bases. The CDR3 runs 15 residues. Per the germline V gene, CDR1 is ENHRY and CDR2 is SYGVKD. CDR3 nucleotides: TGTGCCAAGCGACTAGCGGGGGGACCCGGGATTGGGCAGTTCTTC. It yields the protein CAKRLAGGPGIGQFF.

The chain uses TRBV7-2 and TRBJ2-7, with D perhaps matching TRBD2 (6 bases). This CDR3 spans 16 amino acids. The germline V gene encodes CDR1 SGHTA and CDR2 FQGNSA. V shed 1 base and J shed 3 bases, with 16 bases lying between them. The chain's CDR3 is CASSLEGSGGIYEQYF. The CDR3 nucleotides read TGTGCCAGCAGCTTAGAGGGTAGCGGAGGAATCTACGAGCAGTACTTC. The full variable domain, completed using reference TRBV7-2 and TRBJ2-7, is GAGVSQSPSNKVTEKGKDVELRCDPISGHTALYWYRQSLGQGLEFLIYFQGNSAPDKSGLPSDRFSAERTGGSVSTLTIQRTQQEDSAVYLCASSLEGSGGIYEQYFGPGTRLTVT.

The rearrangement uses TRBV7-6 and TRBJ2-2; maybe TRBD2 (7 bases). Trimming pared 6 bases from V and 5 bases from J, leaving 22 bases between. There are 17 residues in the CDR3. Germline V gene sequence: CDR1 SGHVS, CDR2 FNYEAQ. Here the CDR3 reads CASSGVGAGARTGELFF. The CDR3 DNA reads as TGTGCCAGCAGTGGGGTTGGGGCGGGGGCCCGGACCGGGGAGCTGTTTTTT.

This clonotype was observed a few times. V and J are TRBV9 and TRBJ1-1; 7 nucleotides agree with TRBD1. J was trimmed by 1 base and V by 3 bases; bases with no gene match: 3. The CDR3 covers 14 residues. Germline V gene lookup returns CDR1 SGDLS and CDR2 YYNGEE. CDR3 nucleotide sequence: TGTGCCAGCAGCGGCGGGACAGCGAACACTGAAGCTTTCTTT. It translates to CASSGGTANTEAFF.

The chain recombines TRBV9 with TRBJ2-1, with 11 bases identical to TRBD2. With 3 bases clipped from V and 8 bases from J, the junction kept 1 base outside the gene matches. Germline V gene sequence: CDR1 SGDLS, CDR2 YYNGEE. The CDR3 sequence is 13 residues long. The CDR3 nucleotides are TGTGCCAGCAGCGCGACTAGCGGGGATGAGCAGTTCTTC. Protein: CASSATSGDEQFF.

This clonotype was seen more than once but under ten times. The V gene is TRBV4-1, the J gene TRBJ2-3; D is tentatively TRBD1 or TRBD2 (5 bases each). Germline CDR1 MGHRA, CDR2 YSYEKL. V lost 5 bases and J lost 1, with 19 bases in between. The CDR3 length is 17 residues. The CDR3 DNA sequence: TGCGCCAGCAGCGTACAGCCGGGGCCGGTGGGCACAGATACGCAGTATTTT. Its protein product is CASSVQPGPVGTDTQYF.

The J gene is TRBJ2-2, the V gene TRBV6-1, with 7 bases that match TRBD1. The CDR3 contains 15 residues. The ends lost 11 bases at V and 0 bases at J; junction bases unmatched: 9. The germline CDR1 and CDR2 sequences are MNHNS and SASEGT. The DNA for the CDR3 is TGTGCCTCCCTAAGAGACAGGGCGAACACCGGGGAGCTGTTTTTT. Residues: CASLRDRANTGELFF.

The chain uses TRBV29-1 and TRBJ2-3; D not resolved. The V gene's germline CDR1 is SQVTM and CDR2 ANQGSEA. This CDR3 has 13 residues. V was shortened by 7 bases and J by 5 bases, with 16 bases between the two germline ends. CDR3 nucleotides: TGCAGCGCCCAGACTCCGCCTGGAGATACGCAGTATTTT. It encodes CSAQTPPGDTQYF.

The chain couples TRBV10-3 to TRBJ1-2; 7 nucleotides agree with TRBD1. The CDR3 loop spans 14 amino acids. Germline V gene data show CDR1 as ENHRY and CDR2 as SYGVKD. Trimming took 6 bases from V and 4 from J; bases not matched to a gene: 8. This chain's CDR3 is CAISPGGAFYGYTF. The CDR3, as DNA: TGTGCCATCAGCCCAGGGGGAGCTTTCTATGGCTACACCTTC.

This clonotype was seen many times. The rearrangement joins TRBV6-5 to TRBJ1-2; 8 nucleotides align to TRBD1. After removal of 5 bases from V and 3 bases from J, the junction contained 8 bases not matched to a gene. Per the germline V gene, CDR1 is MNHEY and CDR2 is SVGAGI. This CDR3 comprises 15 residues. CDR3 in amino acids: CASSGQGSGYYGYTF. CDR3 sequence (DNA): TGTGCCAGCAGTGGACAGGGCTCTGGGTACTATGGCTACACCTTC.

This rearrangement joins TRBV29-1 to TRBJ2-7; D not certain. Trimming removed 6 bases from V and 0 bases from J, with 12 bases in between. Germline CDR1 reads SQVTM; CDR2 reads ANQGSEA. The CDR3 sequence is 13 residues long. CDR3 nucleotide sequence: TGCAGCGTAGTGGCAGCCACCTCCTACGAGCAGTACTTC. Translation: CSVVAATSYEQYF.

In this sample, this clonotype turned up a few times. This chain joins TRBV5-1 and TRBJ1-6; possible D gene TRBD1, 5 bases. V lost 4 bases, J lost 5 bases, and 10 bases lay in between. Germline values: CDR1 SGHRS, CDR2 YFSETQ. The CDR3 loop spans 14 amino acids. The DNA for the CDR3 is TGCGCCAGCAGCCCCGGGACTGATAATTCACCCCTCCACTTT. The encoded protein is CASSPGTDNSPLHF.

This clonotype has only a few counts. The V call is TRBV7-2, the J call TRBJ2-7, with D possibly matching TRBD2 (5 bases). The CDR3 is made up of 16 amino acids. Germline values: CDR1 SGHTA, CDR2 FQGNSA. V lost 3 bases and J 3 bases, leaving 18 bases between the germline ends. CDR3 DNA sequence: TGTGCCAGCAGCTTTCCCCCTTGGCGGGCTAACTACGAGCAGTACTTC. Protein product: CASSFPPWRANYEQYF.

The genes are TRBV3-1 and TRBJ2-3; D is ambiguous. The CDR3 is made up of 13 amino acids. CDR1 LGHDT and CDR2 YNNKEL come from the germline V gene (reference sequence). The V end was cut by 5 bases, the J end by 2 bases, with 8 bases between. CDR3 bases: TGTGCCAGCAGCTTAGCCTTCACAGATACGCAGTATTTT. This codes for CASSLAFTDTQYF.

This clonotype was counted a few times. The rearrangement links TRBV5-8 to TRBJ2-7; the D call may be TRBD1 or TRBD2 (5 bases each). CDR3 length: 16 residues. The V end lost 4 bases, the J end lost 3 bases, and 20 bases lay between the germline ends. Germline values: CDR1 SGHTS, CDR2 YDEGEE. CDR3 bases: TGTGCCAGCAGCCCGGATGTCGGGGCTGGCGTCTACGAGCAGTACTTC. Residues: CASSPDVGAGVYEQYF.

This clonotype was found a few times. The chain has TRBV12-3 or TRBV12-4 and TRBJ2-2; no clear D gene. The CDR3 contains 15 residues. V lost 6 bases, J lost 0 bases, and 11 bases lay in between. The CDR3 bases are TGTGCCAGCAGGAGAAGCGACGCGAACACCGGGGAGCTGTTTTTT. Translation gives CASRRSDANTGELFF.

V and J are TRBV7-9 and TRBJ2-2; no clear D. Germline CDR1 is SEHNR and CDR2 is FQNEAQ (reference sequence). The V end was cut by 8 bases, the J end by 7 bases, with 8 bases between. This CDR3 contains 11 residues. In DNA form, the CDR3 reads TGTGCCAGCGAGTCAAACGGGGAGCTGTTTTTT. This sequence encodes CASESNGELFF.

The chain recombines TRBV2 with TRBJ2-1; 10 bases are shared with TRBD2. V gave up 6 bases and J gave up 0 bases; unmatched junction bases: 5. Germline CDR1 is SNHLY and CDR2 is FYNNEI. CDR3 length: 16 residues. Written as DNA, the CDR3 is TGTGCCAGCAGGGAAAGGACTAGCGGCTCCTACAATGAGCAGTTCTTC. This codes for CASRERTSGSYNEQFF. The entire variable domain, with the rest obtained from reference TRBV2 and TRBJ2-1, is as follows: EPEVTQTPSHQVTQMGQEVILRCVPISNHLYFYWYRQILGQKVEFLVSFYNNEISEKSEIFDDQFSVERPDGSNFTLKIRSTKLEDSAMYFCASRERTSGSYNEQFFGPGTRLTVL.

J is TRBJ2-7 and V is TRBV4-2; 12 bases align to TRBD2. Per the germline V gene, CDR1 is LGHNA and CDR2 is YNFKEQ. V was pared by 0 bases and J by 3 bases, with 3 bases of the junction left unmatched. The CDR3 sequence is 16 residues long. In DNA, the CDR3 is TGTGCCAGCAGCCAAGAAACTAGCGGGAGGTTCTACGAGCAGTACTTC. This encodes CASSQETSGRFYEQYF.

The chain uses TRBV5-1 and TRBJ1-4; 7 bases match TRBD1. The CDR3 extends over 16 amino acids. J was trimmed by 7 bases and V by 5 bases; bases with no gene match: 14. In germline, CDR1 is SGHRS, CDR2 YFSETQ. The CDR3 DNA is TGCGCCAGCAGGAGGGGTGTGAGACAGGGCCCTGAAAAACTGTTTTTT. Translated: CASRRGVRQGPEKLFF.

The rearrangement uses TRBV5-1 and TRBJ1-1; D not resolved. Germline CDR1 reads SGHRS; CDR2 reads YFSETQ. The CDR3 has 14 amino acids. V shed 2 bases and J shed 0 bases, with 8 bases lying between them. In DNA form, the CDR3 reads TGCGCCAGCAGCTTCTACGGCATGAACACTGAAGCTTTCTTT. This translates into CASSFYGMNTEAFF. Full variable domain (remainder filled in from reference TRBV5-1 and TRBJ1-1): KAGVTQTPRYLIKTRGQQVTLSCSPISGHRSVSWYQQTPGQGLQFLFEYFSETQRNKGNFPGRFSGRQFSNSRSEMNVSTLELGDSALYLCASSFYGMNTEAFFGQGTRLTVV.

This clonotype showed up just a few times. V is TRBV25-1 and J is TRBJ2-5; D perhaps matches TRBD1 (6 bases). Germline V gives CDR1 MGHDK, CDR2 SYGVNS. With 6 bases removed from V and 5 bases from J, the gap between germline ends came to 13 bases. The CDR3 contains 13 residues. This CDR3 reads CASSPTGTETQYF. DNA of the CDR3: TGTGCCAGCAGCCCGACAGGTACCGAGACCCAGTACTTC.